Following are 2 T cell receptor beta chains from one sample sequenced in a study of T cells in Graves' hyperthyroidism and ophthalmopathy. RNA transcripts gave rise to amplified TCR beta CDR3 regions. The HTBI primer set drove a first-round RT-PCR of the TCR CDR3. TCRdb re-called the multiplex PCR reads with MiXCR, one entry per CDR3 protein. The table shows a few hundred thousand distinct CDR3 sequences, with less than 25% occurring only once. Sequencing was performed on blood. The receptors shown here come from a man in his late teens or twenties with Graves' hyperthyroidism.

This clonotype was detected many times. This chain connects TRBV7-8 to TRBJ2-2; the D call may be TRBD1 or TRBD2 (6 bases each). The CDR3 consists of 15 residues. The V gene lost 5 bases and the J gene lost 6 bases, with 16 bases spanning the gap. Per germline, CDR1 SGHVS and CDR2 FQNEAQ. CDR3 coding DNA: TGTGCCAGCAGCCAATACAACAGGGAGGCCGGGGAGCTGTTTTTT. Translation gives CASSQYNREAGELFF. Full variable domain (remainder filled in from reference TRBV7-8 and TRBJ2-2): GAGVSQSPRYKVAKRGQDVALRCDPISGHVSLFWYQQALGQGPEFLTYFQNEAQLDKSGLPSDRFFAERPEGSVSTLKIQRTQQEDSAVYLCASSQYNREAGELFFGEGSRLTVL.

The sample holds a few counts of this clonotype. Since a much larger clone is just one base distant, this may be a read error. The rearrangement links TRBV12-3 or TRBV12-4 to TRBJ2-4; 7 bases agree with TRBD1. The CDR3 has 16 amino acids. The CDR3 DNA reads as TGTGCCAGCAGCCCTACAGGGGCGCTAGCCAAAAACATTAAGTACTTC. Protein product: CASSPTGALAKNIKYF.